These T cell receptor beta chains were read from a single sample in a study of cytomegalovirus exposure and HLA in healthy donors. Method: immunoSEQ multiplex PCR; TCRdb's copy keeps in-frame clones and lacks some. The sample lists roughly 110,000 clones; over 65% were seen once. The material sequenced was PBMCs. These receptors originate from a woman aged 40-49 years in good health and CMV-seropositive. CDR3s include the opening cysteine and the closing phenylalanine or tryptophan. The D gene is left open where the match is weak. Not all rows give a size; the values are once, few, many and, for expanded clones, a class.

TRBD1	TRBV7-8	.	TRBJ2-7	CASSLTTGGGSYEQYF	TGTGCCAGCAGCCTCACCACAGGGGGAGGCTCCTACGAGCAGTACTTC
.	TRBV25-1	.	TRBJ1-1	CASRDPWTEAFF	TGTGCCAGCCGGGATCCTTGGACTGAAGCTTTCTTT
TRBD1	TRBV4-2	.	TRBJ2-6	CASSRQGSPNSGANVLTF	TGTGCCAGCAGCCGACAGGGGTCCCCCAACTCTGGGGCCAACGTCCTGACTTTC
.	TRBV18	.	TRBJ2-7	CASSPPVRDRLYEQYF	TGTGCCAGCTCACCCCCTGTGCGGGACAGACTATACGAGCAGTACTTC
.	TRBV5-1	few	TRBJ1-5	CASSLEAGVGQPQHF	TGCGCCAGCAGCTTGGAGGCAGGGGTGGGTCAGCCCCAGCATTTT
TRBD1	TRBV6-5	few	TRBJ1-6	CASSYRQGYNSPLHF	TGTGCCAGCAGTTACAGACAGGGTTATAATTCACCCCTCCACTTT
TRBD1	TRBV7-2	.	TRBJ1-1	CASSSRTGAKTEAFF	TGTGCCAGCAGCTCCCGGACAGGGGCTAAGACTGAAGCTTTCTTT
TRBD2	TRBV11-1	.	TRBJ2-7	CASSAAGTSAEQYF	TGTGCCAGCAGCGCGGCTGGGACTAGCGCCGAGCAGTACTTC
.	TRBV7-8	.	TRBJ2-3	CASSLAGGGQDTQYF	TGTGCCAGCAGCTTAGCCGGCGGGGGCCAAGATACGCAGTATTTT
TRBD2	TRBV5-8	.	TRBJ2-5	CASSLGLAGEQETQYF	TGTGCCAGCAGCTTAGGACTAGCGGGGGAACAAGAGACCCAGTACTTC
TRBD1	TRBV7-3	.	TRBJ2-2	CASSTGTGGLTGELFF	TGTGCCAGCAGCACAGGGACAGGGGGCCTGACCGGGGAGCTGTTTTTT
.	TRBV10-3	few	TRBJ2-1	CAISEEEWEQFF	TGTGCCATCAGTGAGGAGGAATGGGAGCAGTTCTTC
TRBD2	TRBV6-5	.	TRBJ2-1	CASSSGLAETYNEQFF	TGTGCCAGCAGTTCCGGACTAGCTGAAACCTACAATGAGCAGTTCTTC
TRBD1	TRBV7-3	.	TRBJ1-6	CASSSGQGNSPLHF	TGTGCCAGCAGCTCCGGACAGGGGAACTCACCCCTCCACTTT
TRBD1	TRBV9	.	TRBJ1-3	CASSTGQVTSGNTIYF	TGTGCCAGCAGCACAGGACAGGTAACATCTGGAAACACCATATATTTT
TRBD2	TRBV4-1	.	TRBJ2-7	CASSQASGYGGGDYEQYF	TGCGCCAGCAGCCAGGCCTCGGGCTATGGCGGGGGGGACTACGAGCAGTACTTC
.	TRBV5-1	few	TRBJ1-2	CASSRTANYGYTF	TGCGCCAGCAGCAGGACTGCTAACTATGGCTACACCTTC
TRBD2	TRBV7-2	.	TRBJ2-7	CASSPGRGSYEQYF	TGTGCCAGCAGCCCGGGGAGGGGCTCCTACGAGCAGTACTTC
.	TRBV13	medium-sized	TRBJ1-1	CASRTRGGLNTEAFF	TGTGCCAGCAGGACGAGGGGGGGACTGAACACTGAAGCTTTCTTT
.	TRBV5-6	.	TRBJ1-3	CASSLLGGASGNTIYF	TGTGCCAGCAGCTTGTTGGGGGGGGCTTCTGGAAACACCATATATTTT
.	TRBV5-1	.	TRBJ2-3	CASSPSLGDTDTQYF	TGCGCCAGCAGCCCTTCGCTAGGAGACACAGATACGCAGTATTTT
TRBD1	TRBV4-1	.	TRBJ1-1	CASSHGQGARYTEAFF	TGCGCCAGCAGCCATGGACAGGGGGCTCGGTACACTGAAGCTTTCTTT
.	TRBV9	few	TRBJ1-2	CASSVGEGTYGYTF	TGTGCCAGCAGCGTAGGCGAGGGTACCTATGGCTACACCTTC
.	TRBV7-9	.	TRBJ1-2	CASSLTANYGYTF	TGTGCCAGCAGCTTAACAGCTAACTATGGCTACACCTTC
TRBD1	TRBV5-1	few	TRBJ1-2	CASSAGTGLGYTF	TGCGCCAGCAGCGCCGGGACAGGGCTTGGCTACACCTTC
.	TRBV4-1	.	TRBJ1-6	CASSQGQLDNSPLHF	TGCGCCAGCAGCCAAGGACAGCTAGATAATTCACCCCTCCACTTT